The source of this T cell receptor (beta chain) is a study of OX40 agonist ivuxolimab in advanced cancers. Study-wide points: Antigen specificity of clonally expanded peripheral T cells was not established.

J lost 2 bases, V lost 1 base, and 6 bases had no gene match. This CDR3 region has 15 residues. Germline CDR1 is SGDLS and CDR2 is YYNGEE. The repertoire was sequenced with immunoSEQ multiplex PCR; TCRdb's copy has only in-frame clones and lacks some. The table records 50,000 to 65,000 clones, 82% of them present only once. About this clone itself: Its antigen is still unknown.

This chain links TRBV9 with TRBJ2-7, with 7 nucleotides matching TRBD1. The source was CD4+ or CD8+ T cells sorted from blood, collected in a trial of the OX40 agonist ivuxolimab. The sequence came from an adult with an advanced solid tumor such as melanoma, head and neck, liver or kidney cancer. The CDR3 nucleotides read TGTGCCAGCAGCGTACAGGGGGTCGGACCCTACGAGCAGTACTTC. Protein product: CASSVQGVGPYEQYF.